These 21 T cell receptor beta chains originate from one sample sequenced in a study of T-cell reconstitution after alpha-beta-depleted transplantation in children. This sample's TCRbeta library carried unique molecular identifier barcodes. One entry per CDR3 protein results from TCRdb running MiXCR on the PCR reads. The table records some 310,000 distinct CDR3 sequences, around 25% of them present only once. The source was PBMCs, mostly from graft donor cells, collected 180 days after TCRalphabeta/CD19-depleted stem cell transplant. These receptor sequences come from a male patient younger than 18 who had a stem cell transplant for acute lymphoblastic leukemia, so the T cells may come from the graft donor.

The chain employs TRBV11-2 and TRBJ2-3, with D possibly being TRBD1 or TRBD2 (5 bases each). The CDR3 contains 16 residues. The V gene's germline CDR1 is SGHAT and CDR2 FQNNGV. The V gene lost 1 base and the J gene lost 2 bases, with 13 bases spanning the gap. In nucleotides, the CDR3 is TGTGCCAGCAGCTTAGTCGGGACCCGAAACACAGATACGCAGTATTTT. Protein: CASSLVGTRNTDTQYF.

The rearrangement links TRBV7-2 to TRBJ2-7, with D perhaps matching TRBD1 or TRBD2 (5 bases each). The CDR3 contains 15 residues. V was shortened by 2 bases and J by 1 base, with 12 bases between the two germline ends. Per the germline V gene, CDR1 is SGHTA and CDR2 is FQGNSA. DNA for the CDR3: TGTGCCAGCAGCTTAAGGGTCGGGGCTTCCTACGAGCAGTACTTC. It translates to CASSLRVGASYEQYF.

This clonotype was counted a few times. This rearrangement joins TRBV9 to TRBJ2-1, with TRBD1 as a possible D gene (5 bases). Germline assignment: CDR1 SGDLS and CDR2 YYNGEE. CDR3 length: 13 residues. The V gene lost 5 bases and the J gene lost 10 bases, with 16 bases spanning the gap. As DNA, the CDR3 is TGTGCCAGCAGTTACTTTCCAGGGTGGGAGCAGTTCTTC. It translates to CASSYFPGWEQFF.

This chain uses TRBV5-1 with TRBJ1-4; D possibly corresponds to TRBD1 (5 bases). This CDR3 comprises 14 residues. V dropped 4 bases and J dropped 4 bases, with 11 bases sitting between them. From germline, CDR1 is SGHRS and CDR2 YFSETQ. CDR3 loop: CASSPGHRNEKLFF. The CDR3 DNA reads TGCGCCAGCAGCCCAGGACACCGTAATGAAAAACTGTTTTTT.

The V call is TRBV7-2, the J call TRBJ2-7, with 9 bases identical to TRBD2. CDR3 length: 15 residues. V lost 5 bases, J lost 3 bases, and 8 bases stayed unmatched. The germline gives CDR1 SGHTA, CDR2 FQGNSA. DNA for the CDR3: TGTGCCAGCAGCCACCGAAGCGGGAGGTACTACGAGCAGTACTTC. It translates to CASSHRSGRYYEQYF. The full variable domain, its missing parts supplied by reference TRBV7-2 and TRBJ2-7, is GAGVSQSPSNKVTEKGKDVELRCDPISGHTALYWYRQSLGQGLEFLIYFQGNSAPDKSGLPSDRFSAERTGGSVSTLTIQRTQQEDSAVYLCASSHRSGRYYEQYFGPGTRLTVT.

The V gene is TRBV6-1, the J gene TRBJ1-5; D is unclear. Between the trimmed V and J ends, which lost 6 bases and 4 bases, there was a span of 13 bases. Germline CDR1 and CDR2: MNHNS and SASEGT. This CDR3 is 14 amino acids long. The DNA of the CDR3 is TGTGCCAGCAGACCTCAGGAGTTGAATCAGCCCCAGCATTTT. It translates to CASRPQELNQPQHF.

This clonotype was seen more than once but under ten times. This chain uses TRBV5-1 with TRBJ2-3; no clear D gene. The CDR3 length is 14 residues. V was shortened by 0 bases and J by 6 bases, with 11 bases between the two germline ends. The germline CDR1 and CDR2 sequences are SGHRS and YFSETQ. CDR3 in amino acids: CASSLVVLGDTQYF. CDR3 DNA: TGCGCCAGCAGCTTGGTGGTTCTCGGGGATACGCAGTATTTT.

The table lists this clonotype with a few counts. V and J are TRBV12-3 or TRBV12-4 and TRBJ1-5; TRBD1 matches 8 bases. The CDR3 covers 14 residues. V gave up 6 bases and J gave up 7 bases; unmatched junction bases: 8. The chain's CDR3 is CASSLDRVGQPQHF. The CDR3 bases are TGTGCCAGCAGCCTGGACAGGGTAGGCCAGCCCCAGCATTTT.

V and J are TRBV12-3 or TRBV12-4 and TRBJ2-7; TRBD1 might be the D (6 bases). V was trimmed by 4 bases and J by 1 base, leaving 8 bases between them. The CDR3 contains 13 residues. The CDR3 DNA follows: TGTGCCAGCAGTTCGGACAGTTCCTACGAGCAGTACTTC. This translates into CASSSDSSYEQYF.

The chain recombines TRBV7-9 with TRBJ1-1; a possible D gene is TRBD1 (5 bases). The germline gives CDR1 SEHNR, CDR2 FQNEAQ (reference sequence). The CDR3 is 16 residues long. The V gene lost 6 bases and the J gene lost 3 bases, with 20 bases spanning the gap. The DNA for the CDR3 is TGTGCCAGCAGACCTAGACAGCCGGAGACTTACACTGAAGCTTTCTTT. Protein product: CASRPRQPETYTEAFF.

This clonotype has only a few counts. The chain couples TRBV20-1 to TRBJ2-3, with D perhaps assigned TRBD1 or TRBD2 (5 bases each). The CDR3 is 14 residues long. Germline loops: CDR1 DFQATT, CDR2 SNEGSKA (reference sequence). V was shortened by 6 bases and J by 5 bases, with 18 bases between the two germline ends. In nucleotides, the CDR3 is TGCAGTGCAGTACCGGGACGGCAGAAAGATACGCAGTATTTT. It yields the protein CSAVPGRQKDTQYF.

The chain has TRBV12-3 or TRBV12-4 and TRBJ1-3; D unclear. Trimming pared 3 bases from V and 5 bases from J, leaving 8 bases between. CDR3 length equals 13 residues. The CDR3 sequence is CASSFIGRNTIYF. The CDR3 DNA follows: TGTGCCAGCAGTTTTATCGGGAGAAACACCATATATTTT.

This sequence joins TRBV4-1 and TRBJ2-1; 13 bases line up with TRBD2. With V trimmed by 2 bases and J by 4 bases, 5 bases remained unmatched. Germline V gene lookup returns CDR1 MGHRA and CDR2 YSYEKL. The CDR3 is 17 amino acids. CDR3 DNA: TGCGCCAGCAGCCAAAACCCGGGACTAGCGGGGTACAATGAGCAGTTCTTC. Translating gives CASSQNPGLAGYNEQFF.

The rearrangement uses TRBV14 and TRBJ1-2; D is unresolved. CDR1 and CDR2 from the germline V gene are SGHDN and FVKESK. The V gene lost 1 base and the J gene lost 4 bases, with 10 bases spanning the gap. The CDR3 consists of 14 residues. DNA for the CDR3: TGTGCCAGCAGCCAAGGGAGACGGGCCTATGGCTACACCTTC. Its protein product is CASSQGRRAYGYTF.

DNA of the CDR3: TGTGCCAGCAGGATAGCCCACGCTTCGAACACTGAAGCTTTCTTT. It specifies CASRIAHASNTEAFF. The chain recombines TRBV6-1 with TRBJ1-1, with no clear D. The CDR3 sequence is 15 residues long. The germline V gene encodes CDR1 MNHNS and CDR2 SASEGT. Trimming pared 6 bases from V and 1 base from J, leaving 15 bases between.

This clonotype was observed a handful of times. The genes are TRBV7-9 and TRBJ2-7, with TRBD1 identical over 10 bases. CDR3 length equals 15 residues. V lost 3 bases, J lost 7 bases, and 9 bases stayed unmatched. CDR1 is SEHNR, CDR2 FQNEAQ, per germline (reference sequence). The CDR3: CASSFPRQGAGEQYF. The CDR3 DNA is TGTGCCAGCAGCTTCCCACGACAGGGGGCGGGAGAGCAGTACTTC.

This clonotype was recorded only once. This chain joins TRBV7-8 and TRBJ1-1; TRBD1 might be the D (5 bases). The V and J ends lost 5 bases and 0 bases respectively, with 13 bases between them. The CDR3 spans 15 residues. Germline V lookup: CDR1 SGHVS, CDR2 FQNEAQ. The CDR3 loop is CASSRRQSLNTEAFF. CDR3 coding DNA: TGTGCCAGCAGCAGACGACAGAGCTTGAACACTGAAGCTTTCTTT.

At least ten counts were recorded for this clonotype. The CDR3 region is CASSLRPGLVAEQYF. The CDR3 DNA reads as TGTGCCAGCAGTTTGAGACCGGGACTAGTGGCCGAGCAGTACTTC. The rearrangement uses TRBV12-3 or TRBV12-4 and TRBJ2-7; 8 bases are shared with TRBD2. The CDR3 totals 15 residues. V shed 3 bases and J 6 bases; nucleotides not matched to a gene: 10.

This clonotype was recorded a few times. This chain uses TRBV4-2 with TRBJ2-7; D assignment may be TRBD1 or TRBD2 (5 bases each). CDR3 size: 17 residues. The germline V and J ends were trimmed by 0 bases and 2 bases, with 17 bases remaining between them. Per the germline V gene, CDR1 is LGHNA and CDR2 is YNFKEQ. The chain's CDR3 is CASSQDLGANGAYEQYF. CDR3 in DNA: TGTGCCAGCAGCCAAGATTTAGGGGCCAACGGGGCCTACGAGCAGTACTTC.

CDR3 nucleotides: TGTGCCAGCAGCCAAAACGACGTCCAAACAGATACGCAGTATTTT. Protein product: CASSQNDVQTDTQYF. This chain uses TRBV3-1 with TRBJ2-3; D uncertain. Germline V gene lookup returns CDR1 LGHDT and CDR2 YNNKEL (reference sequence). This CDR3 has 15 residues. Trimming took 2 bases from V and 3 from J, leaving 12 bases between them.

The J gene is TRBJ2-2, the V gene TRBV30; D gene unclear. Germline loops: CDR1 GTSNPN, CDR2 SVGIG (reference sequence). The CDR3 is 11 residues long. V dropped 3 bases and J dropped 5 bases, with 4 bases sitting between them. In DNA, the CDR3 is TGTGCCTGGAGACTTACCGGGGAGCTGTTTTTT. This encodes CAWRLTGELFF.